The source of this T cell receptor (beta chain) is a study of CD8+CD57+ T cells in acquired aplastic anemia. About the study: Sorted cells (CD4+ and CD8+) yielded DNA amounts that averaged approximately 2.9 ug. Study conclusions and caveats: Almost 30 CD8+ CDR3 sequences occurred in both the patients and the controls. Controls and patients did not differ significantly in CD8+ Simpson's diversity.

The study profiled TCR beta VDJ and CDR3 using genomic DNA as template. MiXCR, run by TCRdb on the reads, gives a single entry per CDR3 protein. Of some 410,000 distinct CDR3 sequences listed, about two thirds are singletons. Germline-derived CDR1 and CDR2 are SGHTA and FQGNSA. Trimming cost V 6 bases and J 6 bases, with 15 bases left between them. The CDR3 is made up of 14 amino acids. A word on this clonotype: Its specificity is not known.

The sample taken for sequencing was sorted CD4+, CD8+, or CD8+CD57+ T cells (not recorded which) from PBMCs. This chain connects TRBV7-2 to TRBJ2-1; no definite D call. This TCR derives from a human donor in good health, serving as a control. The DNA for the CDR3 is TGTGCCAGCAGTTTATTTCGGAGTAGCAATGAGCAGTTCTTC. Its protein product is CASSLFRSSNEQFF. The whole variable domain, filled in from reference TRBV7-2 and TRBJ2-1, reads GAGVSQSPSNKVTEKGKDVELRCDPISGHTALYWYRQSLGQGLEFLIYFQGNSAPDKSGLPSDRFSAERTGGSVSTLTIQRTQQEDSAVYLCASSLFRSSNEQFFGPGTRLTVL.